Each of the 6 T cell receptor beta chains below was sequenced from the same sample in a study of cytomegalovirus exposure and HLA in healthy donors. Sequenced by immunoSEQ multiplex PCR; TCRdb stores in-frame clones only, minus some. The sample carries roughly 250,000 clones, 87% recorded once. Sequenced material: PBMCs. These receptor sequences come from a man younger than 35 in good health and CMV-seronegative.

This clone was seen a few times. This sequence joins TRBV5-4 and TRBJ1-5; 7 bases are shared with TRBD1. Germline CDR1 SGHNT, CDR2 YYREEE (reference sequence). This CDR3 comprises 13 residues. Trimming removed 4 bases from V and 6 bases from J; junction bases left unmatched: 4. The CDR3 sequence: CASSAEGAQPQHF. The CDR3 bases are TGTGCCAGCAGCGCCGAGGGGGCTCAGCCCCAGCATTTT.

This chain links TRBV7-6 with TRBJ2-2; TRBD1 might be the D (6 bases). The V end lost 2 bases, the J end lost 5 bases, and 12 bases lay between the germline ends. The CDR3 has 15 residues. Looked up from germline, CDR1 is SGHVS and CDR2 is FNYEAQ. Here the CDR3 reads CASSLTQGWTGELFF. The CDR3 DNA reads TGTGCCAGCAGCTTAACACAGGGTTGGACCGGGGAGCTGTTTTTT.

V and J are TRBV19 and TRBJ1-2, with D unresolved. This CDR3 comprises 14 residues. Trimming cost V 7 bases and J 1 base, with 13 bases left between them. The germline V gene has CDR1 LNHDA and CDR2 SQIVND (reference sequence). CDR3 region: CASTLSGFNYGYTF. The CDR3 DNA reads TGTGCCAGTACCCTGAGCGGTTTTAACTATGGCTACACCTTC.

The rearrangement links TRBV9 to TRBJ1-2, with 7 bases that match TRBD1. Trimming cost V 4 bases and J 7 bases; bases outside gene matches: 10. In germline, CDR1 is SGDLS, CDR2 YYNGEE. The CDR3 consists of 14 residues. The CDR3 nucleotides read TGTGCCAGCAGCCCGGACAGGTATGTGTCTGGCTACACCTTC. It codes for CASSPDRYVSGYTF.

CDR3 in amino acids: CASSPQTGKAYNEQFF. CDR3 DNA: TGTGCCAGCAGCCCTCAGACAGGGAAGGCCTACAATGAGCAGTTCTTC. The chain is built from TRBV7-2 and TRBJ2-1, with TRBD1 matching over 7 bases. Germline assignment: CDR1 SGHTA and CDR2 FQGNSA. This CDR3 contains 16 residues. The ends lost 5 bases at V and 2 bases at J; junction bases unmatched: 9. Full variable domain (remainder filled in from reference TRBV7-2 and TRBJ2-1): GAGVSQSPSNKVTEKGKDVELRCDPISGHTALYWYRQSLGQGLEFLIYFQGNSAPDKSGLPSDRFSAERTGGSVSTLTIQRTQQEDSAVYLCASSPQTGKAYNEQFFGPGTRLTVL.

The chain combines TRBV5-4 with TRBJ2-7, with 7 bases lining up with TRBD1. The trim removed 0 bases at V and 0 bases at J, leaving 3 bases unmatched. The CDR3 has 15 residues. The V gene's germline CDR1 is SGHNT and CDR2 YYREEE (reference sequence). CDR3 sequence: CASSLAGDSSYEQYF. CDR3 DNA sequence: TGTGCCAGCAGCTTGGCAGGGGACAGCTCCTACGAGCAGTACTTC.